The rows below give T cell receptor beta chains drawn from one sample of a study of blood T cell repertoires in COVID-19. This table comes from immunoSEQ multiplex PCR, and its TCRdb copy is limited to in-frame clones, with some not included. The sample yields approximately 160,000 clones, more than 70% seen once. Specimen: PBMCs or T cells enriched from blood (not recorded which). These receptors were taken from a woman aged 45-60 years in a cohort exposed to, infected with or recovered from COVID-19 (not recorded which). The CDR3 runs from the conserved cysteine through the conserved F or W. A D gene is named only where the DNA matches it firmly. Where a row states a size, it is once, few, many or the class of an expanded clone; other rows omit it.

V: TRBV7-2; J: TRBJ2-3; size: few; D: TRBD2; DNA: TGTGCCAGCAGGGCCACGGCGGGGGGGATGGATACGCAGTATTTT; CDR3: CASRATAGGMDTQYF
V: TRBV19; J: TRBJ2-1; size: -; D: -; DNA: TGTGCCAGTCGCGTAACCCTCGGCGGAGCCTACAATGAGCAGTTCTTC; CDR3: CASRVTLGGAYNEQFF
V: TRBV2; J: TRBJ1-3; size: -; D: -; DNA: TGTGCCCAGGGACAAAAAGGAAACACCATATATTTT; CDR3: CAQGQKGNTIYF
V: TRBV7-6; J: TRBJ2-7; size: -; D: TRBD1; DNA: TGTGCCAGCAGCTTAGGTACTACAGGGGAATACGAGCAGTACTTC; CDR3: CASSLGTTGEYEQYF
V: TRBV29-1; J: TRBJ1-2; size: -; D: TRBD1; DNA: TGCAGCGCTCTGACAGGGAGGTACACCTTC; CDR3: CSALTGRYTF
V: TRBV9; J: TRBJ2-7; size: -; D: -; DNA: TGTGCCAGCAGCCCCCCATTGGCCCCCTACGAGCAGTACTTC; CDR3: CASSPPLAPYEQYF
V: TRBV6-1; J: TRBJ1-6; size: few; D: TRBD1; DNA: TGTGCCAGCAGTGAAGAGACAGGGGGAGTTTCACCCCTCCACTTT; CDR3: CASSEETGGVSPLHF
V: TRBV7-2; J: TRBJ2-7; size: -; D: -; DNA: TGTGCCAGCAGCTTGGGGCAGGGGTACTCCTACGAGCAGTACTTC; CDR3: CASSLGQGYSYEQYF
V: TRBV4-1; J: TRBJ1-5; size: -; D: -; DNA: TGCGCCAGCAGCCAAGATGAGACAGACAATCAGCCCCAGCATTTT; CDR3: CASSQDETDNQPQHF
V: TRBV6-9; J: TRBJ2-7; size: -; D: TRBD2; DNA: TGTGCCAGCAGTTACCAGGTAGCGGGGAGGTACGAGCAGTACTTC; CDR3: CASSYQVAGRYEQYF
V: TRBV19; J: TRBJ1-1; size: -; D: -; DNA: TGTGCCAGTAGGTCGACAGTGAACACTGAAGCTTTCTTT; CDR3: CASRSTVNTEAFF